Following are 31 T cell receptor beta chains from one sample sequenced in a study of T cell responses to AZD1222 COVID-19 vaccine. Using immunoSEQ multiplex PCR, the repertoire was profiled, and TCRdb retains in-frame clones only, with some absent. The data contain roughly 70,000 clones, around four fifths of them singletons. The sample here was peripheral blood, taken on day 0 of AZD1222 vaccination. The receptors stem from an adult in good health.

V gene TRBV6-5 combines with J gene TRBJ1-3; unclear D gene. This CDR3 has 13 residues. CDR1 is MNHEY and CDR2 is SVGAGI in the germline V gene. V lost 6 bases and J 3 bases, leaving 9 bases between the germline ends. The CDR3 loop reads CASRTSRGNTIYF. The CDR3 DNA reads TGTGCCAGCAGAACCTCGCGTGGAAACACCATATATTTT.

This rearrangement joins TRBV5-1 to TRBJ2-1; D remains unclear. The germline V gene encodes CDR1 SGHRS and CDR2 YFSETQ. V was pared by 0 bases and J by 6 bases, with 10 bases between. The CDR3 is 14 amino acids. This CDR3 reads CASSLGDSVNEQFF. The CDR3 DNA reads TGCGCCAGCAGCTTGGGTGACTCTGTCAATGAGCAGTTCTTC.

The V gene is TRBV4-2, the J gene TRBJ2-3; perhaps TRBD1 as D (6 bases). CDR1 and CDR2 (germline): LGHNA, YNFKEQ. The CDR3 consists of 14 residues. The V gene lost 5 bases and the J gene lost 3 bases, with 12 bases spanning the gap. CDR3 bases: TGTGCCAGCAGCTCCCCGACAGGAACAGATACGCAGTATTTT. It yields the protein CASSSPTGTDTQYF.

V and J are TRBV27 and TRBJ1-4; TRBD1 is a possible D gene (6 bases). V gave up 6 bases and J gave up 7 bases, with 21 bases separating them. CDR3 length equals 16 residues. From germline, CDR1 is MNHEY and CDR2 SMNVEV (reference sequence). This CDR3 reads CASSIRGQMVGEKLFF. The CDR3 DNA sequence: TGTGCCAGCAGCATACGGGGACAAATGGTGGGTGAAAAACTGTTTTTT.

V gene TRBV28 combines with J gene TRBJ1-6; maybe TRBD1 (5 bases). V shed 2 bases and J shed 10 bases, with 15 bases lying between them. CDR3 length: 15 amino acids. Germline lookup yields CDR1 MDHEN and CDR2 SYDVKM. CDR3 in DNA: TGTGCCAGCAGTTTACGGAGCGCAGGGCAATCACCCCTCCACTTT. This codes for CASSLRSAGQSPLHF.

The DNA of the CDR3 is TGTGCCAGCAGCCGAGGTGGGGGCGCGAACACCGGGGAGCTGTTTTTT. Its translation is CASSRGGGANTGELFF. This chain connects TRBV11-2 to TRBJ2-2, with D perhaps matching TRBD1 (6 bases). Trimming stripped 5 bases from V and 0 bases from J, with 13 bases between. Germline assignment: CDR1 SGHAT and CDR2 FQNNGV. This CDR3 is 16 amino acids long. Full variable domain (rest looked up from reference TRBV11-2 and TRBJ2-2): EAGVAQSPRYKIIEKRQSVAFWCNPISGHATLYWYQQILGQGPKLLIQFQNNGVVDDSQLPKDRFSAERLKGVDSTLKIQPAKLEDSAVYLCASSRGGGANTGELFFGEGSRLTVL.

The V gene is TRBV13, the J gene TRBJ2-7; TRBD1 matches at 7 bases. Trimming removed 4 bases from V and 4 bases from J; junction bases left unmatched: 7. The germline CDR1 and CDR2 sequences are PRHDT and FYEKMQ (reference sequence). The CDR3 runs 14 residues. In DNA form, the CDR3 reads TGTGCCAGCAGCTCCCGACAGGGCGAATACGAGCAGTACTTC. Protein: CASSSRQGEYEQYF. The full variable domain, completed using reference TRBV13 and TRBJ2-7, is AAGVIQSPRHLIKEKRETATLKCYPIPRHDTVYWYQQGPGQDPQFLISFYEKMQSDKGSIPDRFSAQQFSDYHSELNMSSLELGDSALYFCASSSRQGEYEQYFGPGTRLTVT.

The chain carries TRBV10-3 and TRBJ1-5; the D gene is possibly TRBD1 (6 bases). V was cut by 0 bases and J by 6 bases, with 15 bases left in between. This CDR3 contains 16 residues. From germline, CDR1 is ENHRY and CDR2 SYGVKD. CDR3 residues: CAISESPVAGVQPQHF. The CDR3 coding sequence is TGTGCCATCAGTGAGTCGCCGGTAGCAGGGGTTCAGCCCCAGCATTTT.

The chain links TRBV28 to TRBJ1-2, with no clear D. Germline lookup yields CDR1 MDHEN and CDR2 SYDVKM. The CDR3 has 13 residues. Trimming took 4 bases from V and 4 from J, leaving 10 bases between them. The CDR3 sequence: CASSYDTSYGYTF. Written as DNA, the CDR3 is TGTGCCAGCAGTTATGACACCAGCTATGGCTACACCTTC.

J is TRBJ1-4 and V is TRBV25-1, with D unclear. The CDR3 contains 15 residues. With 1 base removed from V and 7 bases from J, the gap between germline ends came to 13 bases. Germline loops: CDR1 MGHDK, CDR2 SYGVNS. This CDR3 is CASSEWHAEGEKLFF. CDR3 nucleotides: TGTGCCAGCAGTGAATGGCATGCCGAGGGTGAAAAACTGTTTTTT.

The rearrangement joins TRBV9 to TRBJ2-1; D is unclear. CDR1 is SGDLS, CDR2 YYNGEE, per germline. CDR3 length equals 15 residues. Trimming cost V 3 bases and J 0 bases, with 10 bases left between them. The CDR3, as DNA: TGTGCCAGCAGCGCCGACCTAAGCTCCTACAATGAGCAGTTCTTC. Encoded protein: CASSADLSSYNEQFF.

The genes are TRBV12-5 and TRBJ2-7; D tentatively reads TRBD1 or TRBD2 (5 bases each). The length of the CDR3 is 14 residues. The germline V gene has CDR1 LGHNT and CDR2 FRNRAP. V was pared by 5 bases and J by 2 bases, with 13 bases between. The chain's CDR3 is CASGARDLTYEQYF. Here the CDR3 DNA reads TGTGCTAGTGGTGCCCGGGACCTGACCTACGAGCAGTACTTC.

This clone was seen a single time. The V and J genes are TRBV9 and TRBJ1-2; D call uncertain. Germline loops: CDR1 SGDLS, CDR2 YYNGEE. The V gene lost 4 bases and the J gene lost 8 bases, with 18 bases spanning the gap. The CDR3 extends over 14 amino acids. DNA of the CDR3: TGTGCCAGCAGCCCTACGGGAGGCAGTTGGGGCTACACCTTC. Translated, it gives CASSPTGGSWGYTF.

The chain employs TRBV25-1 and TRBJ1-6; TRBD1 might be the D (6 bases). Germline V CDR1 and CDR2: MGHDK, SYGVNS. V lost 6 bases and J 8 bases, leaving 17 bases between the germline ends. The CDR3 runs to 15 residues. CDR3 nucleotide sequence: TGTGCCAGCAGGCCCCCAGGCCAGGGGCATTCACCCCTCCACTTT. Translation: CASRPPGQGHSPLHF.

The chain has TRBV7-9 and TRBJ2-7; D is possibly TRBD1 (5 bases). V gave up 4 bases and J gave up 3 bases, with 10 bases separating them. Germline V CDR1 and CDR2: SEHNR, FQNEAQ (reference sequence). The length of the CDR3 is 13 residues. The CDR3 protein is CASSSLDSYEQYF. The CDR3 coding sequence is TGTGCCAGCAGCTCTCTCGACAGCTACGAGCAGTACTTC.

This rearrangement joins TRBV2 to TRBJ1-5; no firm D call. The germline V gene has CDR1 SNHLY and CDR2 FYNNEI. Trimming took off 5 bases at V and 5 bases at J, with 10 bases between the two ends. The CDR3 extends over 13 amino acids. This chain's CDR3 is CASSRNGDQPQHF. DNA of the CDR3: TGTGCCAGCAGTCGAAACGGGGATCAGCCCCAGCATTTT.

This chain uses TRBV21-1 with TRBJ1-6. TRBV21-1 is deemed a pseudogene. The CDR3 sequence is 20 residues long. The CDR3: CASSKRPWDLRSSYNSPLHF. The CDR3 bases are TGTGCCAGCAGCAAAAGGCCCTGGGACTTACGGAGCTCCTATAATTCACCCCTCCACTTT.

The CDR3 nucleotides read TGTGCCAGCAGTTTGGGGACAGGCTCTCTACTTGGCTACACCTTC. It is translated as CASSLGTGSLLGYTF. This chain joins TRBV27 and TRBJ1-2, with 8 bases that match TRBD1. This CDR3 comprises 15 residues. The V and J ends lost 3 bases and 7 bases, in that order; junction bases with no gene match: 10. Germline loops: CDR1 MNHEY, CDR2 SMNVEV (reference sequence).

V is TRBV4-1 and J is TRBJ1-6; D not resolved. Germline V gene sequence: CDR1 MGHRA, CDR2 YSYEKL. Trimming took 0 bases from V and 10 from J, leaving 10 bases between them. The CDR3 runs to 14 residues. The DNA of the CDR3 is TGCGCCAGCAGCCAAGATAGTCGTGCCTCACCCCTCCACTTT. It yields the protein CASSQDSRASPLHF.

The chain joins TRBV6-5 to TRBJ1-1; D call uncertain. Germline V lookup: CDR1 MNHEY, CDR2 SVGAGI. The germline V and J ends were trimmed by 0 bases and 1 base, with 3 bases remaining between them. This CDR3 contains 13 residues. CDR3 in DNA: TGTGCCAGCAGTTACTCGAAGAACACTGAAGCTTTCTTT. Protein: CASSYSKNTEAFF.

V gene TRBV18 combines with J gene TRBJ2-3, with 8 bases lining up with TRBD2. V gave up 6 bases and J gave up 2 bases; unmatched junction bases: 4. CDR1 is KGHSH, CDR2 LQKENI, per germline. The CDR3 covers 14 residues. The CDR3: CASSGTRDTDTQYF. CDR3 bases: TGTGCCAGCTCCGGGACTAGGGACACAGATACGCAGTATTTT.

This rearrangement joins TRBV6-2 or TRBV6-3 to TRBJ1-2; D is possibly TRBD1 (5 bases). V lost 7 bases, J lost 5 bases, and 23 bases lay in between. This CDR3 region has 16 residues. Germline V CDR1 and CDR2: MNHEY, SVGEGT. This CDR3 is CASTPTDSKRRYGYTF. The CDR3 DNA reads as TGTGCCAGCACCCCGACCGACAGTAAAAGAAGGTATGGCTACACCTTC.

This chain uses TRBV12-3 or TRBV12-4 with TRBJ1-5; D gene ambiguous. The CDR3 is 11 amino acids. V dropped 1 base and J dropped 13 bases, with 8 bases sitting between them. Written as DNA, the CDR3 is TGTGCCAGCAGTTTAGGGCTGGCGCAGCATTTT. Protein sequence: CASSLGLAQHF.

This clone showed up many times. V is TRBV9 and J is TRBJ1-2, with a possible D match to TRBD1 (6 bases). V lost 0 bases, J lost 4 bases, and 19 bases lay in between. The germline V gene encodes CDR1 SGDLS and CDR2 YYNGEE. CDR3 length equals 17 residues. The CDR3 here is CASSVGSAAGAGYGYTF. The CDR3 nucleotides read TGTGCCAGCAGCGTAGGTTCAGCGGCAGGGGCGGGCTATGGCTACACCTTC.

The chain uses TRBV5-1 and TRBJ2-3; 8 positions agree with TRBD1. The V gene's germline CDR1 is SGHRS and CDR2 YFSETQ. Trimming at V came to 4 bases and at J to 4 bases, leaving 8 bases not matched to a gene. This CDR3 has 15 amino acids. In nucleotides, the CDR3 is TGCGCCAGCAGCAGAACAGGGGGAATCGCAGATACGCAGTATTTT. Translation gives CASSRTGGIADTQYF.

V usage is TRBV7-9 and J usage is TRBJ1-1; TRBD1 might be the D (5 bases). The length of the CDR3 is 14 residues. CDR1 is SEHNR and CDR2 is FQNEAQ in the germline V gene (reference sequence). Trimming cost V 1 base and J 0 bases, with 6 bases left between them. The DNA for the CDR3 is TGTGCCAGCAGCTTAGGGGGGGTGAACACTGAAGCTTTCTTT. It encodes CASSLGGVNTEAFF.

The V call is TRBV18, the J call TRBJ2-7; the D gene is possibly TRBD1 (5 bases). V was shortened by 5 bases and J by 3 bases, with 8 bases between the two germline ends. CDR1 and CDR2 (germline): KGHSH, LQKENI. The length of the CDR3 is 12 residues. The CDR3 loop reads CASSSDSYEQYF. The CDR3 bases are TGTGCCAGCTCATCCGACAGCTACGAGCAGTACTTC.

The J gene is TRBJ1-1, the V gene TRBV19; tentative D call: TRBD1 (5 bases). V was clipped by 1 base and J by 5 bases, with 14 bases between them. The CDR3 is made up of 15 amino acids. CDR1 and CDR2 (germline): LNHDA, SQIVND (reference sequence). The CDR3: CASSIVLGAGTEAFF. The DNA of the CDR3 is TGTGCCAGTAGTATAGTCCTTGGGGCGGGGACTGAAGCTTTCTTT.

For the CDR3, the DNA is TGTGCCAGCAGTGAATTGGACGGTCCCTCCTATAATTCACCCCTCCACTTT. Its protein product is CASSELDGPSYNSPLHF. The genes are TRBV2 and TRBJ1-6, with D unclear. CDR1 and CDR2 from the germline V gene are SNHLY and FYNNEI. CDR3 length equals 17 residues. Trimming shortened V by 2 bases and J by 0 bases, and 11 bases separated the two germline ends. Based on the CDR3 plus reference TRBV2 and TRBJ1-6, the full variable domain is EPEVTQTPSHQVTQMGQEVILRCVPISNHLYFYWYRQILGQKVEFLVSFYNNEISEKSEIFDDQFSVERPDGSNFTLKIRSTKLEDSAMYFCASSELDGPSYNSPLHFGNGTRLTVT.

This clone was seen just once. This chain joins TRBV6-6 and TRBJ1-6, with 9 bases matching TRBD1. The CDR3 runs 14 residues. V was pared by 5 bases and J by 10 bases, with 6 bases of the junction left unmatched. CDR1 is MNHNY, CDR2 SVGAGI, per germline (reference sequence). CDR3 coding DNA: TGTGCCAGCAGTACGGGACAGGGTGGATCACCCCTCCACTTT. This codes for CASSTGQGGSPLHF.

This chain joins TRBV5-4 and TRBJ2-5; 10 bases are a match to TRBD1. The length of the CDR3 is 14 residues. V lost 5 bases to trimming and J lost 10 bases; unmatched junction nucleotides: 11. CDR1 is SGHNT, CDR2 YYREEE, per germline (reference sequence). Here the CDR3 DNA reads TGTGCCAGCAGTTCCTCGGGACAGGGGTCCTTCCAGTACTTC. Amino acid sequence: CASSSSGQGSFQYF. Variable domain in full (rest from reference TRBV5-4 and TRBJ2-5): ETGVTQSPTHLIKTRGQQVTLRCSSQSGHNTVSWYQQALGQGPQFIFQYYREEENGRGNFPPRFSGLQFPNYSSELNVNALELDDSALYLCASSSSGQGSFQYFGPGTRLLVL.